The clone carrying this T cell receptor beta chain was counted a few times. Its antigen is unidentified. TCR cDNA was made by 5'RACE template switching, adding a universal primer site and UMIs. In TCRdb, the 5' RACE reads were re-called with MiXCR into one record per CDR3 protein. Of around 320,000 distinct CDR3 sequences in the sample, 3.5% to 4.5% were seen once. The data derive from a study of T cells after yellow fever vaccination. Study context: For low cell numbers, libraries were made with SMART-Seq v4 Ultra Low Input. The study's findings and limits: Detected again after the booster were most primary-vaccination clones, at nearly 97% CD4 and 80% to 90% CD8. Abundant bulk-population clonotypes could contaminate the FACS-sorted repertoires.

The sequencing used PBMCs, collected 15 days after the yellow fever booster vaccination. The TCR sequence derives from a man younger than 35 who received the YFV17D yellow fever vaccine.

CDR3 coding DNA: TGTGCCACCAGTGGGGATTCAGGAACTGAAGCTTTCTTT. Its translation: CATSGDSGTEAFF. J is TRBJ1-1 and V is TRBV24-1, with unresolved D. Germline CDR1 reads KGHDR; CDR2 reads SFDVKD. The V end was cut by 5 bases, the J end by 5 bases, with 11 bases between. The CDR3 totals 13 residues.